This passage covers 12 T cell receptor beta chains from one sample sequenced in a study of shared clonotypes between healthy human individuals (TCRdb year 2020). The method was the immunoSEQ multiplex PCR assay. TCRdb took over this immuneACCESS table, retaining in-frame rearrangements with V and J assigned. Such tables are incomplete; in checked studies, under half of the missing clones stem from an unresolved V gene, and the remainder is unexplained. The sample table lists some 1,100,000 clones, around 82% of them with a count of one. The ten largest clones take up 0.4% to 0.55% of the sample. Sequenced input: memory CD4+ T cells from PBMCs. Reading the label with the study, this specimen's cell subset or site is: CD45RA-negative fraction. These receptors all stem from a man aged 18-30 years in good health. Some clones in this sample may be carry-over from other donors' samples.

The genes are TRBV7-3 and TRBJ2-1, with D unclear. This CDR3 contains 15 residues. V was clipped by 3 bases and J by 0 bases, with 9 bases between them. In germline, CDR1 is SGHTA, CDR2 FQGTGA. The CDR3 region has the DNA TGTGCCAGCAGCTTGCAAGGCAGCTCCTACAATGAGCAGTTCTTC. Translation gives CASSLQGSSYNEQFF.

V is TRBV18 and J is TRBJ1-4; 7 bases match TRBD1. The CDR3 contains 13 residues. Germline loops: CDR1 KGHSH, CDR2 LQKENI. The trim removed 10 bases at V and 5 bases at J, leaving 7 bases unmatched. The CDR3 DNA follows: TGTGCCACCGCGGGACAGAAGAATGAAAAACTGTTTTTT. It is translated as CATAGQKNEKLFF.

V usage is TRBV25-1 and J usage is TRBJ2-1, with no clear D. CDR3 length: 13 amino acids. Germline loops: CDR1 MGHDK, CDR2 SYGVNS. Deletions cut 2 bases from V and 6 bases from J, with 8 bases between. For the CDR3, the DNA is TGTGCCAGCAGTGAAGGGGAACCCAATGAGCAGTTCTTC. Its protein is CASSEGEPNEQFF.

This chain connects TRBV28 to TRBJ2-7; 7 positions agree with TRBD2. After removal of 2 bases from V and 5 bases from J, the junction contained 12 bases not matched to a gene. CDR1 MDHEN and CDR2 SYDVKM come from the germline V gene. The CDR3 consists of 16 residues. The CDR3 region is CASSLVSGGRLDEQYF. In nucleotides, the CDR3 is TGTGCCAGCAGTTTAGTGTCGGGAGGCAGGTTGGACGAGCAGTACTTC.

This clone has a single count. The rearrangement joins TRBV6-5 to TRBJ2-3, with D perhaps TRBD1 or TRBD2 (5 bases each). This CDR3 comprises 14 residues. V was cut by 8 bases and J by 7 bases, with 19 bases left in between. The germline CDR1 and CDR2 sequences are MNHEY and SVGAGI. CDR3: CASARALAGYTQYF. In nucleotides, the CDR3 is TGTGCCAGCGCCAGGGCTCTGGCGGGTTATACGCAGTATTTT.

Comments on this clone: Additional DNA sequences in this sample encode the identical CDR3. The chain employs TRBV28 and TRBJ1-1; D not resolved. Trimming shortened V by 4 bases and J by 2 bases, and 5 bases separated the two germline ends. This CDR3 has 12 residues. Germline CDR1 MDHEN, CDR2 SYDVKM. The CDR3 nucleotides are TGTGCCAGCAGTTCAGTAAACACTGAAGCTTTCTTT. Its protein product is CASSSVNTEAFF.

For the CDR3, the DNA is TGTGCCAGCAGCCAACATTTGAGGTATTTAGAGTACTTC. Protein product: CASSQHLRYLEYF. The gene calls are TRBV4-2 and TRBJ2-7; the D is unclear. CDR3 length: 13 residues. Deletions cut 2 bases from V and 11 bases from J, with 16 bases between. Germline V gene sequence: CDR1 LGHNA, CDR2 YNFKEQ.

This clone occurred once. V usage is TRBV27 and J usage is TRBJ2-2; D may correspond to TRBD1 or TRBD2 (6 bases each). This CDR3 has 14 residues. CDR1 is MNHEY and CDR2 is SMNVEV in the germline V gene (reference sequence). The germline V and J ends were trimmed by 4 bases and 4 bases, with 10 bases remaining between them. The CDR3 region is CASSSGGGTGELFF. CDR3 coding DNA: TGTGCCAGCAGTTCCGGAGGGGGCACCGGGGAGCTGTTTTTT.

The table lists this clone with a few counts. The chain couples TRBV27 to TRBJ1-1; 10 nucleotides match TRBD1. Germline CDR1 is MNHEY and CDR2 is SMNVEV (reference sequence). The CDR3 extends over 16 amino acids. Unmatched junction bases numbered 5, after V lost 4 bases and J lost 0 bases. CDR3 bases: TGTGCCAGCAGTTCCGACAGGGGGCGGGTGAACACTGAAGCTTTCTTT. Protein sequence: CASSSDRGRVNTEAFF.

This clone was seen repeatedly, ten times or more. The J gene is TRBJ1-4, the V gene TRBV5-5, with 7 bases matching TRBD1. CDR3 length: 11 residues. Trimming took 4 bases from V and 14 from J; bases not matched to a gene: 5. Germline V CDR1 and CDR2: SGHKS, YYEKEE (reference sequence). The CDR3 loop is CASSPDRSLFF. The CDR3 coding sequence is TGTGCCAGCAGCCCGGACAGGAGCCTGTTTTTT.

This clone was counted a few times. The sample contains more than one DNA sequence encoding this CDR3. The gene calls are TRBV5-6 and TRBJ1-2; perhaps TRBD1 as D (6 bases). Trimming removed 4 bases from V and 4 bases from J, with 11 bases in between. CDR1 SGHDT and CDR2 YYEEEE come from the germline V gene. The CDR3 has 13 amino acids. The CDR3 loop is CASSLQGGYGYTF. The CDR3 nucleotides are TGTGCCAGCAGCCTACAGGGTGGCTATGGCTACACCTTC. The complete variable domain, with remaining parts taken from reference TRBV5-6 and TRBJ1-2, reads DAGVTQSPTHLIKTRGQQVTLRCSPKSGHDTVSWYQQALGQGPQFIFQYYEEEERQRGNFPDRFSGHQFPNYSSELNVNALLLGDSALYLCASSLQGGYGYTFGSGTRLTVV.

The gene calls are TRBV5-8 and TRBJ2-7, with D possibly TRBD2 on 6 matching bases. Trimming left V 4 bases short and J 2 bases short, with 16 bases between. Germline V gene sequence: CDR1 SGHTS, CDR2 YDEGEE. There are 15 residues in the CDR3. The CDR3 protein is CASSRRDARAYEQYF. CDR3 bases: TGTGCCAGCAGCCGGAGGGATGCTAGGGCCTACGAGCAGTACTTC.